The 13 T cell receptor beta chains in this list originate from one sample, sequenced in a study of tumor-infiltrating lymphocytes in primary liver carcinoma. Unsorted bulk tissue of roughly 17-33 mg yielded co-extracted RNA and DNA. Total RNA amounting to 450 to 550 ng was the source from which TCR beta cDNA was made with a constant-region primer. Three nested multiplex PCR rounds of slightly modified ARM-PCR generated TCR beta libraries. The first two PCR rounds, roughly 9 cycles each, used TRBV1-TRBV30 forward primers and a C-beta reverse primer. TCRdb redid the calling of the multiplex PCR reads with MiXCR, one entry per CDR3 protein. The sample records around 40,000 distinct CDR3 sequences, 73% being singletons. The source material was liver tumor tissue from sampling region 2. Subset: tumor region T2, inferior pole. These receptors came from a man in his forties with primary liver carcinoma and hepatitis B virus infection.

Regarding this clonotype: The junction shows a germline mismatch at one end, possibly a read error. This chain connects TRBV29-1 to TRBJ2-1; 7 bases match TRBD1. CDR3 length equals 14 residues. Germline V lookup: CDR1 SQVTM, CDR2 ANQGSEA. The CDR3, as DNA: TGCAGCGTCAGGGACAGAAGCGCCTACAGTGAGCAGTTTTTC. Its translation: CSVRDRSAYSEQFF.

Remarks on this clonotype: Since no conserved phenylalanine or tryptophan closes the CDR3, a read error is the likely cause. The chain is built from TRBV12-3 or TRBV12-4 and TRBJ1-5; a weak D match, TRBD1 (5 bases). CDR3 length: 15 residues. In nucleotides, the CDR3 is TGCGCCAGCACGCGGGGCACCACAATAAATCAGCCCCAGCATTCT. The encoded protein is CASTRGTTINQPQHS.

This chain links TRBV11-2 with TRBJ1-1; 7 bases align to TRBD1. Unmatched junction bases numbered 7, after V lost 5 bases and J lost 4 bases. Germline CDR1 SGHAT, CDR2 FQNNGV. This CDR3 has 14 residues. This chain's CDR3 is CASSRGQLITEAFF. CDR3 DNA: TGTGCCAGCAGCCGGGGACAGTTGATCACTGAAGCTTTCTTT.

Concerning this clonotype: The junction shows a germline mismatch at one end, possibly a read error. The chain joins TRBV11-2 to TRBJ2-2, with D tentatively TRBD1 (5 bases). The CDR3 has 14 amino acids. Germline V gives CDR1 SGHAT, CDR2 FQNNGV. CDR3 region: CAGSINSDNGELFF. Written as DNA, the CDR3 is TGTGCCGGCAGCATAAACTCGGACAACGGGGAGCTGTTTTTT.

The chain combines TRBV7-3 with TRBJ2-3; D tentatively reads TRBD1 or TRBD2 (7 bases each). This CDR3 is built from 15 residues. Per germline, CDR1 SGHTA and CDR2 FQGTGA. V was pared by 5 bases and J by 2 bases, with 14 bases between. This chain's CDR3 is CASSPGGANTDTQYF. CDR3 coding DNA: TGTGCCAGCAGCCCAGGGGGGGCGAACACAGATACGCAGTATTTT. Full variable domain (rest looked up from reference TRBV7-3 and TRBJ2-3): GAGVSQTPSNKVTEKGKYVELRCDPISGHTALYWYRQSLGQGPEFLIYFQGTGAADDSGLPNDRFFAVRPEGSVSTLKIQRTERGDSAVYLCASSPGGANTDTQYFGPGTRLTVL.

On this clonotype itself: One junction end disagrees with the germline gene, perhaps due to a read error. The CDR3: CSSSLAAGGSNEQFF. The CDR3 nucleotides are TGCTCCAGCAGCTTGGCGGCGGGAGGGAGCAATGAGCAGTTCTTC. This chain joins TRBV5-1 and TRBJ2-1, with TRBD2 matching over 9 bases. The length of the CDR3 is 15 residues. Germline assignment: CDR1 SGHRS and CDR2 YFSETQ. Together with reference TRBV5-1 and TRBJ2-1, the CDR3 gives the full variable domain: KAGVTQTPRYLIKTRGQQVTLSCSPISGHRSVSWYQQTPGQGLQFLFEYFSETQRNKGNFPGRFSGRQFSNSRSEMNVSTLELGDSALYLCSSSLAAGGSNEQFFGPGTRLTVL.

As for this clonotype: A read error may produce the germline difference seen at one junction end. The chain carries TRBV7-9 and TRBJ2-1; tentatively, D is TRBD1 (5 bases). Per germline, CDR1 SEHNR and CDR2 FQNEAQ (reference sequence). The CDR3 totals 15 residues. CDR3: CANGDSLSENNAQFF. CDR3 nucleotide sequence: TGTGCCAACGGTGACAGTTTATCCGAAAACAATGCGCAGTTCTTC.

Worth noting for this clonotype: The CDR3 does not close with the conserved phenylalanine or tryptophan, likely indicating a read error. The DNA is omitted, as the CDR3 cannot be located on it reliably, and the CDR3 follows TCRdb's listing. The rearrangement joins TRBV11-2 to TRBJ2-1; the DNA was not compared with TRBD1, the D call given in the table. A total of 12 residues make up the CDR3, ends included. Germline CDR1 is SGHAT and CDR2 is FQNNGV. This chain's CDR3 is CASNYATVEKFL.

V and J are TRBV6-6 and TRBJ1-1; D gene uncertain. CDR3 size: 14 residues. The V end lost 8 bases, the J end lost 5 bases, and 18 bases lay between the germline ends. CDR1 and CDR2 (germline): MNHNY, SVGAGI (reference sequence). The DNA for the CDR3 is TGTGCCAGCCAAACCACAGTGATAAAGACTGAAGCTTTCTTT. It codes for CASQTTVIKTEAFF.

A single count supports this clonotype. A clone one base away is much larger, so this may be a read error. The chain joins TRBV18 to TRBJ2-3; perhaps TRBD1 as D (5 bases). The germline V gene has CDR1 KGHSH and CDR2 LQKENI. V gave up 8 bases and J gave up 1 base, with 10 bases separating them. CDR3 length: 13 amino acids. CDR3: CASSGARTDTQYF. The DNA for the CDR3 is TGTGCCAGCAGTGGGGCCCGCACAGATACGCAGTATTTT. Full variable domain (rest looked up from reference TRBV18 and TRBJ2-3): NAGVMQNPRHLVRRRGQEARLRCSPMKGHSHVYWYRQLPEEGLKFMVYLQKENIIDESGMPKERFSAEFPKEGPSILRIQQVVRGDSAAYFCASSGARTDTQYFGPGTRLTVL.

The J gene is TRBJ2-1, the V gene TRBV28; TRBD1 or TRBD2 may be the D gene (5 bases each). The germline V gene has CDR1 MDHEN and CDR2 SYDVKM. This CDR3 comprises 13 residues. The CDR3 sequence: CTGSSSLGRPGFF. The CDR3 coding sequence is TGTACCGGCAGTTCCTCCCTGGGACGCCCCGGGTTCTTC. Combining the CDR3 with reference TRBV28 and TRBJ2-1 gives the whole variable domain DVKVTQSSRYLVKRTGEKVFLECVQDMDHENMFWYRQDPGLGLRLIYFSYDVKMKEKGDIPEGYSVSREKKERFSLILESASTNQTSMYLCTGSSSLGRPGFFGPGTRLTVL.

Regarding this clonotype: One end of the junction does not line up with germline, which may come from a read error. The CDR3 sequence: CASSSRLAGSVQHF. Here the CDR3 DNA reads TGTGCCAGCAGTTCCCGACTAGCGGGAAGCGTGCAGCACTTC. The chain recombines TRBV28 with TRBJ2-7; 11 bases agree with TRBD2. Germline-derived CDR1 and CDR2 are MDHEN and SYDVKM. The CDR3 contains 14 residues.

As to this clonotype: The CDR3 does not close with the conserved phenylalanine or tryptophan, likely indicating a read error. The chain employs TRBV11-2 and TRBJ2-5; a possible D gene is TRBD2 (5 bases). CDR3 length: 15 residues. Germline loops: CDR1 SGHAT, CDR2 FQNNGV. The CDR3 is CASSLTPHDGETQYL. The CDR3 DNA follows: TGTGCCAGCAGCTTAACCCCCCATGACGGGGAGACGCAGTACCTT.